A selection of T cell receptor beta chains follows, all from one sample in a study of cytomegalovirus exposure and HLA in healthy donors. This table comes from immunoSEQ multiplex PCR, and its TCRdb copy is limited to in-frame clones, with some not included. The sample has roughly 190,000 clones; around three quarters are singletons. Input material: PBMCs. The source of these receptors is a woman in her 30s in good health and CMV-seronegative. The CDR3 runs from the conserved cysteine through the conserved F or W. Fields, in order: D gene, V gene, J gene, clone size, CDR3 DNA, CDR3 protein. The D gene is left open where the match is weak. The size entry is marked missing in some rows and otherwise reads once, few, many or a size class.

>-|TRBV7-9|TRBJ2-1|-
TGTGCCAGCAGCCCCATCCGGGACTCGCAGGACCACGCCGATGAGCAGTTCTTC
CASSPIRDSQDHADEQFF
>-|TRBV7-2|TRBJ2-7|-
TGTGCCAGCAGCTTAGTGGTCGGGGAATCCTACGAGCAGTACTTC
CASSLVVGESYEQYF
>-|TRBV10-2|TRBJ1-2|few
TGCGCCAGCAGTGGTGTGGGGGGGGATCCTAACTATGGCTACACCTTC
CASSGVGGDPNYGYTF
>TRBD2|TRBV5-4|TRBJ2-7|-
TGTGCCAGCAGCTCGGGGGGGGGACTAGCGACCGCCTACGAGCAGTACTTC
CASSSGGGLATAYEQYF
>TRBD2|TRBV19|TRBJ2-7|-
TGTGCCAGTAGTATAAAAGCGGGAGAGACCTACGAGCAGTACTTC
CASSIKAGETYEQYF
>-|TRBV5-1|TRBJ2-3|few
TGCGCCAGCAGCTTCTCTTCACAGGGAAGAACAGATACGCAGTATTTT
CASSFSSQGRTDTQYF
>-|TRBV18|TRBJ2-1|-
TGTGCCAGCTCACCTAGCCGGAGGGACTACAATGAGCAGTTCTTC
CASSPSRRDYNEQFF
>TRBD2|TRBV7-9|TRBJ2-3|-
TGTGCCAGCAGCTTAGTACGACTAGCGGGAGGGCCCGGGACAGATACGCAGTATTTT
CASSLVRLAGGPGTDTQYF
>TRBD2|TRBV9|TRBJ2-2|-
TGTGCCAGCAGCGTGAGTAGACTAGCGGGAGTAGCGAACACCGGGGAGCTGTTTTTT
CASSVSRLAGVANTGELFF
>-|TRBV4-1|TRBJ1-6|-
TGCGCCAGCAGCCAAGTCCTTGATTCACCCCTCCACTTT
CASSQVLDSPLHF
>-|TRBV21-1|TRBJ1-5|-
TGTGCCAGCAGCAAACCAAAAGGTACGGACAGGGATGGCAATCAGCCCCAGCATTTT
CASSKPKGTDRDGNQPQHF
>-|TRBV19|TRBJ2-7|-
TGTGCCAGTAGTATAGTCAACAGTTACTACGAGCAGTACTTC
CASSIVNSYYEQYF
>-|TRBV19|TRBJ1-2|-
TGTGCCAGTAGTATAGATGGAGGGGAGATCTATGGCTACACCTTC
CASSIDGGEIYGYTF
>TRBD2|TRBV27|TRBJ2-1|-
TGTGCCAGCAGTTTATACCCCCCGGGACTAGAGACCAATGAGCAGTTCTTC
CASSLYPPGLETNEQFF
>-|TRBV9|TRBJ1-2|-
TGTGCCAGCAGCGTAGCGGGCGGGGGCTACACCTTC
CASSVAGGGYTF
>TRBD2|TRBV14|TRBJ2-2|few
TGTGCCAGCAGCCAAGCATTACTAGCGGGAGTTTCCGGGGAGCTGTTTTTT
CASSQALLAGVSGELFF
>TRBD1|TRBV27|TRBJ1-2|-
TGTGCCAGCAGGTTAGGGACAGGGAATGGCTACACCTTC
CASRLGTGNGYTF
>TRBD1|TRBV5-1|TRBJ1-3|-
TGCGCCAGCAGCTCGCAAATGACAGGGCCGCACTCTGGAAACACCATATATTTT
CASSSQMTGPHSGNTIYF
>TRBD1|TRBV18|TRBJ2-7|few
TGTGCCAGCTCACCTCGGGACAGCTCCTACGAGCAGTACTTC
CASSPRDSSYEQYF
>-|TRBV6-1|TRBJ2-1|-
TGTGCCAGCAGAGATCTTTGGGCGATGGGCCAGTTCTTC
CASRDLWAMGQFF
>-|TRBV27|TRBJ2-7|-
TGTGCCAGCAGTTTAGCCCCTCTGGGGCCTTACGAGCAGTACTTC
CASSLAPLGPYEQYF
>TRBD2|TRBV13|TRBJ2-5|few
TGTGCCAGCAGTTTTTCCGGACTAGCGGCCCAAGAGACCCAGTACTTC
CASSFSGLAAQETQYF
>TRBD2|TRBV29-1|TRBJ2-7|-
TGCAGCGGGAGGACTAGCGGCTCCTACGAGCAGTACTTC
CSGRTSGSYEQYF
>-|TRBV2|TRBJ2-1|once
TGTGCCAGCACAGGGATAACCAATGAGCAGTTCTTC
CASTGITNEQFF
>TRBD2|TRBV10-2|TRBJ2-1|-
TGCGCCAGCCTCCTAGCGGCCAGCTCCTACAATGAGCAGTTCTTC
CASLLAASSYNEQFF
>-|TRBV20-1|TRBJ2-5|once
TGCAGTGCTACCCCCCAGGGGACCCAGTACTTC
CSATPQGTQYF
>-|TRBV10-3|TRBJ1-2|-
TGTGCCATCAGTGAAACAGGCGAAAACTATGGCTACACCTTC
CAISETGENYGYTF
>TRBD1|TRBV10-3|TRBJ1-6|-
TGTGCCACCTTAACAGGGGAGAATTCACCCCTCCACTTT
CATLTGENSPLHF